Sequencing of this T cell receptor (beta chain) was carried out in a study of CD8 T cells in ankylosing spondylitis. This clonotype occurred a few times. Its antigen is not identified. TCRdb used MiXCR to reprocess the 5' RACE reads, holding one entry per CDR3 protein. The sample consists of 120,000 to 150,000 distinct CDR3 sequences, 7% to 9% of them appearing once. Germline CDR1 is LGHDT and CDR2 is YNNKEL (reference sequence). The CDR3 totals 17 residues. J was trimmed by 3 bases and V by 6 bases; bases with no gene match: 7. Study-level results: Some of these motif variants have turned up before, in reports on reactive arthritis synovial fluid and blood.

Sample: synovial fluid, either unsorted or a sorted T cell fraction (not recorded which). The chain joins TRBV3-1 to TRBJ2-1, with TRBD2 identical over 14 bases. The source is a male donor with ankylosing spondylitis. As DNA, the CDR3 is TGTGCCAGCAGTCCGACTAGCGGGGGGGGTTACTACAATGAGCAGTTCTTC. Translating gives CASSPTSGGGYYNEQFF.